This T cell receptor (beta chain) emerged from a study of regulatory T cells in long-lasting Graves disease. The CDR3 has 12 residues. Deletions cut 4 bases from V and 5 bases from J, with 8 bases between. The germline V gene encodes CDR1 SGHAT and CDR2 FQNNGV. Combining iRepertoire HTBI primers with Arm-PCR of CDR3 regions, the authors built TCR beta libraries. How the authors handled the data: Across all samples, approximately 64 TRBV segments and roughly 14 TRBJ segments were identified. TCRdb re-analysed the multiplex PCR reads in MiXCR, keeping a single row per CDR3 protein. TCRdb, not the original authors, processed these V and J calls. The table records around 400,000 distinct CDR3 sequences, about a sixth of them present only once. This clonotype was counted a few times. As yet, its antigen is unknown. Study results and caveats: With persistent disease, TRBV28, TRBJ1-2 and TRBJ2-5 were the favored segments.

The time point here: newly diagnosed GD, antithyroid drugs for less than 3 months. Isolated PBMC RNA provided the starting material for the TCR library. The patients were drawn from one endocrinology department in Xi'an, China. The sequence derives from a female donor with Graves disease. The chain combines TRBV11-2 with TRBJ1-1; perhaps TRBD1 as D (5 bases). Specimen: peripheral blood mononuclear cells (PBMCs), collected at new diagnosis, from a patient treated with antithyroid drugs. The CDR3 is CASSSGRTEAFF. CDR3 sequence (DNA): TGTGCCAGCAGCTCAGGGAGGACTGAAGCTTTCTTT.